This T cell receptor (beta chain) was sequenced in a study of T cells in Graves' hyperthyroidism and ophthalmopathy. General observations from the study: With a median lead of 6.5 months before onset, the model predicted ophthalmopathy.

V was cut by 0 bases and J by 1 base, with 18 bases left in between. The CDR3 has 18 amino acids. At least ten counts were recorded for this clonotype. Its antigen is still unknown. Thyroid ultrasound and orbital computed tomography, with clinical symptoms and serum thyroxine and TRAb, informed diagnoses. Isolation of PBMCs was performed on 10 ml fresh peripheral blood. There were TCR beta CDR3 regions amplified from RNA transcripts. The HTBI set primed first-round TCR CDR3 RT-PCR. Each CDR3 protein gets one entry after TCRdb re-called the multiplex PCR reads with MiXCR. The sample consists of hundreds of thousands of distinct CDR3 sequences, 13% to 15% of them appearing once.

This receptor was obtained from a woman between 18 and 29 years old with Graves' hyperthyroidism. The chain carries TRBV12-3 or TRBV12-4 and TRBJ1-1, with D maybe TRBD1 (6 bases). What was sequenced was blood. The CDR3: CASSLARTSGHPNTEAFF. CDR3 DNA: TGTGCCAGCAGTTTAGCAAGGACTTCGGGACACCCGAACACTGAAGCTTTCTTT.